This T cell receptor (beta chain) was retrieved from a study of OX40 agonist ivuxolimab in advanced cancers. Looking at the study overall: The dose-escalation cohort was over 65% male, with a mean age of around 60 years, ranging roughly 20 to 90. Enrollees could have had prior anti-PD-1, anti-PD-L1 or anti-CTLA-4 therapy, which under 50% had received. Notes on the study in general: Among the lowest peripheral clonal expansion occurred in 0.1-3.0 mg/kg partial responders.

The table came from immunoSEQ multiplex PCR; TCRdb's copy has only in-frame clones and leaves some out. This sample has about 61,000 clones; roughly four fifths occur once, and the top ten carry around 3.5%. This clone came up a few times. Antigen unknown. CDR3 length: 15 amino acids. Germline loops: CDR1 MNHEY, CDR2 SVGAGI. V lost 6 bases to trimming and J lost 7 bases; unmatched junction nucleotides: 9. The receptor was derived from an adult with an advanced solid tumor such as melanoma, head and neck, liver or kidney cancer. The V gene is TRBV6-5, the J gene TRBJ2-2; 9 bases agree with TRBD1. The source was CD4+ or CD8+ T cells sorted from blood, collected in a trial of the OX40 agonist ivuxolimab. CDR3 residues: CASSPWTGVVGELFF. CDR3 DNA: TGTGCCAGCAGCCCATGGACAGGGGTGGTCGGGGAGCTGTTTTTT.